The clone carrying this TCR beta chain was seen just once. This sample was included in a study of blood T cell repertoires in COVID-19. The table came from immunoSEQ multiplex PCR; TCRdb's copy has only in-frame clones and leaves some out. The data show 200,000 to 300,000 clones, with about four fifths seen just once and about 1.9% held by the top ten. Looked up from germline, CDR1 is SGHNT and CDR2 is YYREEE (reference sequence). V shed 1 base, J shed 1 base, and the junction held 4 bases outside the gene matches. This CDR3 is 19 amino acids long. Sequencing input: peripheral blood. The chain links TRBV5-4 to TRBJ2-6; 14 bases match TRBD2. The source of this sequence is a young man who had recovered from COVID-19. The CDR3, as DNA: TGTGCCAGCAGCTTGAGACTAGCGGGGGGGCCGTCTGGGGCCAACGTCCTGACTTTC. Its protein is CASSLRLAGGPSGANVLTF.